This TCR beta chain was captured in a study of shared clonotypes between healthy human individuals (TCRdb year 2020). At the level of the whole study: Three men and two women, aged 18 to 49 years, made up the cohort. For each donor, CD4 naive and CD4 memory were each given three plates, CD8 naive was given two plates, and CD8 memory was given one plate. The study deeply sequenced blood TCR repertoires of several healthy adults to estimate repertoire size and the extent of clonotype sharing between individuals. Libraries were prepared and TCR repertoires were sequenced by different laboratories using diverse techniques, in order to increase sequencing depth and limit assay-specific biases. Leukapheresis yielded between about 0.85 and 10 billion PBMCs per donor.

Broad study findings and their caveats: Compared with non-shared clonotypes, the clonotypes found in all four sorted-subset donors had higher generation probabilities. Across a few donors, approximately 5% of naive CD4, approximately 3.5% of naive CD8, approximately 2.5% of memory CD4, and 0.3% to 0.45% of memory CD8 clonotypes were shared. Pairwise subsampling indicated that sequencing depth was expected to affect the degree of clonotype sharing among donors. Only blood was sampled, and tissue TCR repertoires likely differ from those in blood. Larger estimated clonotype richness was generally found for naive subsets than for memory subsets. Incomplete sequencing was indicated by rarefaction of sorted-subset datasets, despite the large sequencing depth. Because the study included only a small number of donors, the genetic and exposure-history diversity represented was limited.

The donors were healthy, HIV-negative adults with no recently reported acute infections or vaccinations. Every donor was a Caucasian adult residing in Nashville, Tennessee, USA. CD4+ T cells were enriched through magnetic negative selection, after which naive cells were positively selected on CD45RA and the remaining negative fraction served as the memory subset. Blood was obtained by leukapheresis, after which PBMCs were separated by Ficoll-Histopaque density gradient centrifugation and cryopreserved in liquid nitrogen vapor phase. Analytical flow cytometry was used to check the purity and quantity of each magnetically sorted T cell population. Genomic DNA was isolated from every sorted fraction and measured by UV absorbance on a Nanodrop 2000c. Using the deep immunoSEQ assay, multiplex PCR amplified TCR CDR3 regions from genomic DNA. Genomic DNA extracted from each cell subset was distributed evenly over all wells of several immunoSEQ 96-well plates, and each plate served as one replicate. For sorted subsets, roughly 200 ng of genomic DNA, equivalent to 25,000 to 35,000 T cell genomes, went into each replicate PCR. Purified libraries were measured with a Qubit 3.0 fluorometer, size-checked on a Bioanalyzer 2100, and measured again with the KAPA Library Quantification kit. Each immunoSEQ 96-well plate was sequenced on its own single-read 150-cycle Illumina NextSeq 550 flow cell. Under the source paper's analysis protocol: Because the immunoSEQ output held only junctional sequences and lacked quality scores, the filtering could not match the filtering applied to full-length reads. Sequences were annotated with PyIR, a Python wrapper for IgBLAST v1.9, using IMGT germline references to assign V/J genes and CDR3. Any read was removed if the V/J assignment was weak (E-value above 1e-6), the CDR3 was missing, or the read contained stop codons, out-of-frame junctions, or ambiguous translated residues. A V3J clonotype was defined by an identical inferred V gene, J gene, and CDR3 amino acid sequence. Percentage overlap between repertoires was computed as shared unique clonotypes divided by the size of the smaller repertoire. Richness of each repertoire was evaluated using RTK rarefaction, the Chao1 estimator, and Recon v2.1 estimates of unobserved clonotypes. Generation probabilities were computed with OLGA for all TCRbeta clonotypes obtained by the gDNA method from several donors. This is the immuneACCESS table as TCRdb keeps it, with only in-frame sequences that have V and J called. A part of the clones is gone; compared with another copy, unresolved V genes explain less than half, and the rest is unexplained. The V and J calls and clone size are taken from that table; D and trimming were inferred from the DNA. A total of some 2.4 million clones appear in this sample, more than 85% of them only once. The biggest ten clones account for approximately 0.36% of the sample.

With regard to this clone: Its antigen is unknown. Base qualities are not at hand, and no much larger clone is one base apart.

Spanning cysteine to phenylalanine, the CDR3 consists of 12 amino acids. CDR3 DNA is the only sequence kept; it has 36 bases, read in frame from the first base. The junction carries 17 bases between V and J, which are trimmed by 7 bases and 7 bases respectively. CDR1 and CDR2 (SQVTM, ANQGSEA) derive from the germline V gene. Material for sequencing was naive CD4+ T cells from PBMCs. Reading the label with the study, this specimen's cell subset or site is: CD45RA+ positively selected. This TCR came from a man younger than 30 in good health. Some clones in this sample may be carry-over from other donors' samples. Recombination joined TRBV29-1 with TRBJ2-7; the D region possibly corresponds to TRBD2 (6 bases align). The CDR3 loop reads CSAREGGEEQYF. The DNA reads TGCAGCGCCCGTGAGGGAGGAGAAGAGCAGTACTTC.